This entry lists 17 T cell receptor beta chains sequenced from one sample in a study of blood T cells in healthy people across ages. The use of a sample-barcoded 5' primer and a J-beta primer mix characterized a second PCR of about 7 to 12 cycles. TCRdb analysed the 5' RACE reads with MiXCR anew, one entry per CDR3 protein. This sample carries roughly 900,000 distinct CDR3 sequences, roughly 43% of them seen once, and the ten largest clones take around an eighth. Sequences were obtained from blood. Every receptor here comes from a man under 40 in good health.

This clonotype was seen only a few times. V and J are TRBV20-1 and TRBJ2-1, with 9 positions matching TRBD1. Germline V gives CDR1 DFQATT, CDR2 SNEGSKA (reference sequence). CDR3 length equals 13 residues. The V gene end was trimmed by 5 bases and the J gene end by 6 bases; junction bases not matched to a gene: 5. CDR3 nucleotides: TGCAGTGCTGACACGGACAGGGGCAATGAGCAGTTCTTC. It is translated as CSADTDRGNEQFF.

This clonotype has more than one count but fewer than ten. V is TRBV6-6 and J is TRBJ2-5; D unresolved. This CDR3 contains 12 residues. Germline V lookup: CDR1 MNHNY, CDR2 SVGAGI (reference sequence). Trimming took 6 bases from V and 2 from J, leaving 7 bases between them. The CDR3 reads CASRAGQETQYF. The CDR3 DNA follows: TGTGCCAGCAGGGCAGGTCAAGAGACCCAGTACTTC.

This rearrangement joins TRBV13 to TRBJ2-5; 8 positions agree with TRBD1. The J call is uncertain, as TRBJ2-7 better fits the DNA end. Germline loops: CDR1 PRHDT, CDR2 FYEKMQ (reference sequence). The CDR3 loop spans 13 amino acids. In DNA form, the CDR3 reads TGTGCCAGCAGCTGCAAACAGGGGGTCGAGCAGTACTTC. Its translation: CASSCKQGVEQYF.

The rearrangement joins TRBV7-2 to TRBJ1-2, with TRBD1 matching 10 bases. The CDR3 loop spans 13 amino acids. Looked up from germline, CDR1 is SGHTA and CDR2 is FQGNSA. The V and J ends lost 7 bases and 4 bases, in that order; junction bases with no gene match: 3. The CDR3 sequence is CASTWTGGYGYTF. CDR3 bases: TGTGCCAGCACCTGGACAGGGGGCTATGGCTACACCTTC.

This clonotype occurred a few times. The gene calls are TRBV29-1 and TRBJ2-5, with 7 bases that match TRBD2. Looked up from germline, CDR1 is SQVTM and CDR2 is ANQGSEA. With 3 bases clipped from V and 2 bases from J, the junction kept 15 bases outside the gene matches. The CDR3 loop spans 17 amino acids. The CDR3 loop reads CSVDIMNQRGIQETQYF. Here the CDR3 DNA reads TGCAGCGTTGATATTATGAACCAGCGGGGAATACAAGAGACCCAGTACTTC.

As for this clonotype: At one of its ends the junction is not consistent with the germline gene, which may arise from a read error. The V call is TRBV7-8, the J call TRBJ2-3; 12 nucleotides match TRBD2. CDR3 length: 17 residues. CDR1 and CDR2 from the germline V gene are SGHVS and FQNEAQ. The CDR3 region is CGSTELAGGKGEDTQYF. The CDR3 nucleotides are TGTGGCAGCACCGAACTAGCGGGGGGAAAGGGGGAAGATACGCAGTATTTT. The full variable domain, rest sourced from reference TRBV7-8 and TRBJ2-3, is GAGVSQSPRYKVAKRGQDVALRCDPISGHVSLFWYQQALGQGPEFLTYFQNEAQLDKSGLPSDRFFAERPEGSVSTLKIQRTQQEDSAVYLCGSTELAGGKGEDTQYFGPGTRLTVL.

In this sample, this clonotype turned up a few times. This chain uses TRBV5-6 with TRBJ2-3; possibly TRBD2 for D (5 bases). V was pared by 6 bases and J by 4 bases, with 18 bases between. Germline CDR1 and CDR2: SGHDT and YYEEEE. This CDR3 comprises 15 residues. The CDR3: CASTRSPGWADTQYF. CDR3 DNA sequence: TGTGCCAGCACCCGTAGTCCGGGGTGGGCAGATACGCAGTATTTT.

This clonotype has more than one count but fewer than ten. The chain has TRBV14 and TRBJ2-3, with TRBD2 matching 7 bases. Unmatched junction bases numbered 6, after V lost 1 base and J lost 2 bases. The CDR3 has 16 residues. From germline, CDR1 is SGHDN and CDR2 FVKESK. For the CDR3, the DNA is TGTGCCAGCAGCCAAGCCCTAGCGGCCTTCACAGATACGCAGTATTTT. It codes for CASSQALAAFTDTQYF. Drawing the rest from reference TRBV14 and TRBJ2-3, the complete variable domain is EAGVTQFPSHSVIEKGQTVTLRCDPISGHDNLYWYRRVMGKEIKFLLHFVKESKQDESGMPNNRFLAERTGGTYSTLKVQPAELEDSGVYFCASSQALAAFTDTQYFGPGTRLTVL.

In this sample, this clonotype turned up a few times. This chain connects TRBV3-1 to TRBJ2-6; D call uncertain. Germline V gene data show CDR1 as LGHDT and CDR2 as YNNKEL (reference sequence). The ends were cut back, 9 bases at V and 9 bases at J, with 12 bases in the middle. The CDR3 is 12 residues long. The CDR3 loop reads CASSTSSNVLTF. The CDR3 nucleotides are TGTGCCAGTTCAACATCTAGCAACGTCCTGACTTTC.

This clonotype was seen a few times. The rearrangement links TRBV29-1 to TRBJ2-3; D assignment may be TRBD1 or TRBD2 (5 bases each). Germline V lookup: CDR1 SQVTM, CDR2 ANQGSEA. Trimming pared 3 bases from V and 0 bases from J, leaving 16 bases between. The CDR3 is 16 amino acids. This CDR3 is CSVDGGTGSSTDTQYF. The CDR3 DNA follows: TGCAGCGTTGACGGAGGTACAGGCTCTAGCACAGATACGCAGTATTTT.

The chain employs TRBV30 and TRBJ2-3, with 10 bases matching TRBD2. Germline lookup yields CDR1 GTSNPN and CDR2 SVGIG (reference sequence). This CDR3 comprises 16 residues. J was trimmed by 1 base and V by 0 bases; bases with no gene match: 4. CDR3 bases: TGTGCCTGGAGTGTAGGGCTAGCGGGGGGCACAGATACGCAGTATTTT. This gives the protein CAWSVGLAGGTDTQYF.

This clonotype has a handful of counts. The gene calls are TRBV7-2 and TRBJ1-5; no reliable D call. V lost 0 bases and J lost 5, with 8 bases in between. This CDR3 is 14 amino acids long. Germline lookup yields CDR1 SGHTA and CDR2 FQGNSA. Written as DNA, the CDR3 is TGTGCCAGCAGCTTAGCAGGCGGGGATCAGCCCCAGCATTTT. It translates to CASSLAGGDQPQHF.

The chain uses TRBV6-2 or TRBV6-3 and TRBJ2-3; 12 bases line up with TRBD2. Looked up from germline, CDR1 is MNHEY and CDR2 is SVGEGT. The V gene end was trimmed by 6 bases and the J gene end by 6 bases; junction bases not matched to a gene: 1. The CDR3 contains 13 residues. The CDR3 loop is CASRGTSGDTQYF. The CDR3 DNA is TGTGCCAGCAGAGGGACTAGCGGGGATACGCAGTATTTT.

This clonotype was seen more than once but under ten times. This chain uses TRBV20-1 with TRBJ2-1, with 10 bases aligning to TRBD1. The CDR3 runs 14 residues. The junction had 5 bases not matched to a gene; V was cut back by 5 bases and J by 4 bases. CDR1 is DFQATT and CDR2 is SNEGSKA in the germline V gene (reference sequence). The CDR3 spells CSASTGGGYNEQFF. The CDR3 nucleotides are TGCAGTGCTTCGACAGGGGGCGGATACAATGAGCAGTTCTTC.

This clonotype appeared a few times. This chain connects TRBV9 to TRBJ2-7, with 8 positions matching TRBD1. Germline CDR1 is SGDLS and CDR2 is YYNGEE. CDR3 length equals 15 residues. The J segment lost 4 bases and the V segment lost 0 bases, leaving 6 bases of the junction unmatched. The CDR3 region is CASSVGTGGSYEQYF. CDR3 coding DNA: TGTGCCAGCAGCGTAGGTACAGGGGGATCATACGAGCAGTACTTC.

The chain combines TRBV2 with TRBJ1-1; D gene uncertain. Trimming shortened V by 4 bases and J by 2 bases, and 11 bases separated the two germline ends. The V gene's germline CDR1 is SNHLY and CDR2 FYNNEI. The CDR3 consists of 14 residues. The CDR3, as DNA: TGTGCCAGCAGTGTTCGAGTTGTAAACACTGAAGCTTTCTTT. Translated, it gives CASSVRVVNTEAFF.

The CDR3 DNA is TGTGCCAGCAGCTCCCCGGGACAGAATAATTCACCCCTCCACTTT. Protein: CASSSPGQNNSPLHF. The rearrangement joins TRBV7-9 to TRBJ1-6, with 7 bases identical to TRBD1. This CDR3 contains 15 residues. From germline, CDR1 is SEHNR and CDR2 FQNEAQ (reference sequence). The V and J ends lost 4 bases and 5 bases, in that order; junction bases with no gene match: 5. Supplemented by reference TRBV7-9 and TRBJ1-6, the full variable domain reads DTGVSQNPRHKITKRGQNVTFRCDPISEHNRLYWYRQTLGQGPEFLTYFQNEAQLEKSRLLSDRFSAERPKGSFSTLEIQRTEQGDSAMYLCASSSPGQNNSPLHFGNGTRLTVT.